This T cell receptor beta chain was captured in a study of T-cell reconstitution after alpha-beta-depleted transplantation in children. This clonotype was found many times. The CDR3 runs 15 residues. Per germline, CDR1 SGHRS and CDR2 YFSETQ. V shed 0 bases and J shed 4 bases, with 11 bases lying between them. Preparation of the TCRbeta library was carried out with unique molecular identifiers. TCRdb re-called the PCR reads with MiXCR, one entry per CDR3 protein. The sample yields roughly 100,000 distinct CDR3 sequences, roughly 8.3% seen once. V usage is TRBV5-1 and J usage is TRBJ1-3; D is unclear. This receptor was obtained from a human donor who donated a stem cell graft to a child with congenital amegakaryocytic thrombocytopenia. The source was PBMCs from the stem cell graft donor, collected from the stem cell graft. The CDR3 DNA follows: TGCGCCAGCAGCTTGGCGGGTTTATCCGGAAACACCATATATTTT. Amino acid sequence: CASSLAGLSGNTIYF.